This entry lists 14 T cell receptor beta chains sequenced from one sample in a study of shared clonotypes between healthy human individuals. The assay was immunoSEQ multiplex PCR, and TCRdb's table has in-frame clones only and misses some. The data show roughly 500,000 clones, approximately 80% seen once. Sequenced: PBMCs. The receptors here all came from a woman aged 40 to 50 in good health. Some clones in this sample may be carry-over from other donors' samples.

About this clone: Its ends do not fully match the called genes, so a read error is possible. The chain has TRBV27 and TRBJ1-2, with unresolved D. The CDR3 spans 13 residues. Germline loops: CDR1 MNHEY, CDR2 SMNVEV (reference sequence). DNA for the CDR3: TGTGCCAGCAGTCCGAAGGCGGTCTATGGCTATACCTTC. It codes for CASSPKAVYGYTF.

This chain links TRBV4-3 with TRBJ2-1, with 11 bases lining up with TRBD1. V lost 0 bases and J lost 2; bases outside the gene matches: 0. This CDR3 spans 16 amino acids. CDR1 is LGHNA, CDR2 YSLEER, per germline. CDR3 protein: CASSQEGQGAYNEQFF. CDR3 bases: TGCGCCAGCAGCCAAGAGGGACAGGGGGCCTACAATGAGCAGTTCTTC.

This sequence joins TRBV11-3 and TRBJ2-5, with D perhaps TRBD1 (6 bases). CDR1 is SGHNT and CDR2 is YENEEA in the germline V gene. The CDR3 length is 14 residues. V dropped 2 bases and J dropped 5 bases, with 12 bases sitting between them. The CDR3 loop reads CASSLPRGGETQYF. The CDR3 DNA sequence: TGTGCCAGCAGCTTACCCAGGGGCGGGGAGACCCAGTACTTC.

Comments on this clone: Because the CDR3 is missing its conserved closing phenylalanine or tryptophan, this is likely a read error. The chain has TRBV7-2 and TRBJ2-3, with a tentative D call TRBD1 (6 bases). CDR3 size: 13 residues. V was clipped by 5 bases and J by 5 bases, with 11 bases between them. CDR1 is SGHTA, CDR2 FQGNSA, per germline. The CDR3 region has the DNA TGTGCCAGCAGCCCAGGGGCCGGAGATACGCAGTATTCT. Its translation: CASSPGAGDTQYS.

J is TRBJ2-3 and V is TRBV29-1, with 10 bases aligning to TRBD2. The CDR3 is 14 residues long. V was clipped by 7 bases and J by 1 base; unmatched bases: 5. Per the germline V gene, CDR1 is SQVTM and CDR2 is ANQGSEA. CDR3: CSAAGLAGTDTQYF. In DNA form, the CDR3 reads TGCAGCGCAGCCGGACTAGCGGGCACAGATACGCAGTATTTT.

The chain links TRBV5-1 to TRBJ2-7; D gene unclear. V lost 0 bases and J 5 bases, leaving 9 bases between the germline ends. This CDR3 is built from 13 residues. CDR1 is SGHRS and CDR2 is YFSETQ in the germline V gene. CDR3 nucleotides: TGCGCCAGCAGCTTGGTAGGACCGGACGAGCAGTACTTC. Its protein is CASSLVGPDEQYF.

The genes are TRBV7-9 and TRBJ2-3; D is perhaps TRBD2 (6 bases). Germline-derived CDR1 and CDR2 are SEHNR and FQNEAQ (reference sequence). The CDR3 runs to 15 residues. With 0 bases removed from V and 1 base from J, the gap between germline ends came to 8 bases. The CDR3 spells CASSLAGGRTDTQYF. The CDR3 DNA follows: TGTGCCAGCAGCTTAGCGGGAGGACGCACAGATACGCAGTATTTT.

V and J are TRBV4-2 and TRBJ2-3; 7 positions match TRBD2. V lost 0 bases and J lost 9; bases outside the gene matches: 6. This CDR3 has 14 residues. Germline-derived CDR1 and CDR2 are LGHNA and YNFKEQ. CDR3 sequence (DNA): TGTGCCAGCAGCCAAGATTGGGAGGGGCCAACGCAGTATTTT. As protein: CASSQDWEGPTQYF.

The genes are TRBV4-3 and TRBJ1-2; TRBD1 might be the D (5 bases). The CDR3 is made up of 14 amino acids. Trimming pared 4 bases from V and 1 base from J, leaving 10 bases between. CDR1 and CDR2 from the germline V gene are LGHNA and YSLEER. CDR3 nucleotides: TGCGCCAGCAGCCCGACAGATGTTAACTATGGCTACACCTTC. Protein: CASSPTDVNYGYTF.

The CDR3 region has the DNA TGCGCCAGCAGCTTGGCCGTGGCAGCGGCAACTAATGAAAAACTGTTTTTT. Protein: CASSLAVAAATNEKLFF. The rearrangement links TRBV5-1 to TRBJ1-4; no firm D call. The CDR3 spans 17 residues. Germline values: CDR1 SGHRS, CDR2 YFSETQ. V lost 0 bases and J 0 bases, leaving 12 bases between the germline ends.

V is TRBV27 and J is TRBJ2-4; 10 bases map to TRBD2. The CDR3 has 18 residues. The J segment lost 9 bases and the V segment lost 2 bases, leaving 16 bases of the junction unmatched. Germline CDR1 and CDR2: MNHEY and SMNVEV (reference sequence). The CDR3, as DNA: TGTGCCAGCAGTTTAACCGGACTAGCGGTCCCAAGGGATGGCATTCAGTACTTC. It is translated as CASSLTGLAVPRDGIQYF.

This chain joins TRBV11-1 and TRBJ2-1; 12 bases agree with TRBD1. CDR1 SGHAT and CDR2 FQDESV come from the germline V gene (reference sequence). The junction had 8 bases not matched to a gene; V was cut back by 4 bases and J by 10 bases. The CDR3 length is 15 residues. The CDR3 loop reads CASSSRDRGRWEQFF. The DNA for the CDR3 is TGTGCCAGCAGCTCACGGGACAGGGGGCGCTGGGAGCAGTTCTTC.

J is TRBJ2-1 and V is TRBV2, with TRBD2 matching over 11 bases. CDR1 and CDR2 (germline): SNHLY, FYNNEI. The J segment lost 4 bases and the V segment lost 6 bases, leaving 11 bases of the junction unmatched. The CDR3 length is 17 residues. For the CDR3, the DNA is TGTGCCAGCAGCCCGTTCCCGACTAGCGGGAATTACAATGAGCAGTTCTTC. Translation gives CASSPFPTSGNYNEQFF.

This clone was counted only a few times. Other nucleotide sequences in the sample specify the same CDR3. The gene calls are TRBV30 and TRBJ1-5; 8 bases fit TRBD1. The CDR3 contains 13 residues. Germline CDR1 reads GTSNPN; CDR2 reads SVGIG (reference sequence). Trimming removed 3 bases from V and 7 bases from J; junction bases left unmatched: 5. In DNA, the CDR3 is TGTGCCTGGAGCCCAGGGGGCGGACAGCCCCAGCATTTT. This sequence encodes CAWSPGGGQPQHF.